This paragraph covers one T cell receptor (beta chain) sequence. Some clones are missing from TCRdb's copy, which holds only in-frame ones; the method was immunoSEQ multiplex PCR. The repertoire holds about 170,000 clones, with roughly 91% as singletons. This sample was taken from a study of blood T cell repertoires in COVID-19. Germline V lookup: CDR1 GTSNPN, CDR2 SVGIG (reference sequence). V trimming: 0 bases; J trimming: 8 bases; junction bases outside the gene matches: 3. The length of the CDR3 is 13 residues. The sequenced material came from peripheral blood. The chain carries TRBV30 and TRBJ2-4; 8 nucleotides match TRBD2. The receptor was derived from a woman aged 45-65 years with acute or convalescent COVID-19. This CDR3 reads CAWSVRGGDIQYF. DNA of the CDR3: TGTGCCTGGAGTGTTCGGGGGGGCGACATTCAGTACTTC.